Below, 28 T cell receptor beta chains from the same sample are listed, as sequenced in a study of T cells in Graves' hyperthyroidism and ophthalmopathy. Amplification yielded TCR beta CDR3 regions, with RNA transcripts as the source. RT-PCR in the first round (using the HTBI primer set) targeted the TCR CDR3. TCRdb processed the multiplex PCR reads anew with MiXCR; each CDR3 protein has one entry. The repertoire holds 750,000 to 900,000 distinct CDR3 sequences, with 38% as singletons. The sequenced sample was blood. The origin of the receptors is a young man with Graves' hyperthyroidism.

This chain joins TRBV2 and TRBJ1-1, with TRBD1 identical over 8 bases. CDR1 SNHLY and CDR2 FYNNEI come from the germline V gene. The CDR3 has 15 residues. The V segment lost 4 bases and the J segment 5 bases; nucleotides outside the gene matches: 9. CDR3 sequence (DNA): TGTGCCAGCAGTGTTAATTCAGGGGGCTGGACTGAAGCTTTCTTT. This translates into CASSVNSGGWTEAFF.

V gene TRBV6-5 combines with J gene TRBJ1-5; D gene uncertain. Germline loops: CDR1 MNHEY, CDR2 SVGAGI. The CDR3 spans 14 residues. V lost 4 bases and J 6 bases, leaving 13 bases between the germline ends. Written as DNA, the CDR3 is TGTGCCAGCAGTTCACAGCTTTCTAGTCAGCCCCAGCATTTT. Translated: CASSSQLSSQPQHF.

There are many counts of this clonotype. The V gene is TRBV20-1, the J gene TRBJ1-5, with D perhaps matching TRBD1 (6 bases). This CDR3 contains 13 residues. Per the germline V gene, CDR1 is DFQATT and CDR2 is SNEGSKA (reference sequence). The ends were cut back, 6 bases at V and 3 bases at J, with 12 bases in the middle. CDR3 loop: CSAPGHPNQPQHF. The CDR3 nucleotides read TGCAGTGCCCCGGGACACCCCAATCAGCCCCAGCATTTT.

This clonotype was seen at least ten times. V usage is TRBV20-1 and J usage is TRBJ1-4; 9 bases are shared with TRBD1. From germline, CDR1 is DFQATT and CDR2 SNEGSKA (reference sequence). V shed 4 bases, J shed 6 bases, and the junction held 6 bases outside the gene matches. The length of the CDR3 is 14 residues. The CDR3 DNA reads TGCAGTGCTAAACCCGGGACAGGGCATGAAAAACTGTTTTTT. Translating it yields CSAKPGTGHEKLFF.

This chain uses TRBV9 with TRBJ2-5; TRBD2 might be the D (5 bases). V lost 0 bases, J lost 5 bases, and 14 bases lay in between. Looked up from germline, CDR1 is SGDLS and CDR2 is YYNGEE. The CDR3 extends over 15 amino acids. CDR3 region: CASSVELAGYETQYF. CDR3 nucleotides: TGTGCCAGCAGCGTAGAGTTGGCGGGCTACGAGACCCAGTACTTC. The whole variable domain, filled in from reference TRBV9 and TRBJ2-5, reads DSGVTQTPKHLITATGQRVTLRCSPRSGDLSVYWYQQSLDQGLQFLIQYYNGEERAKGNILERFSAQQFPDLHSELNLSSLELGDSALYFCASSVELAGYETQYFGPGTRLLVL.

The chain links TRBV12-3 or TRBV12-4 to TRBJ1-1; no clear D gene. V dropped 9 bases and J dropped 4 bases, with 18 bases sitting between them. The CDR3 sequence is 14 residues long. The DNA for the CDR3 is TGTGCCAGTTTTCTGGAGGGCGGTTCCACTGAAGCTTTCTTT. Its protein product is CASFLEGGSTEAFF.

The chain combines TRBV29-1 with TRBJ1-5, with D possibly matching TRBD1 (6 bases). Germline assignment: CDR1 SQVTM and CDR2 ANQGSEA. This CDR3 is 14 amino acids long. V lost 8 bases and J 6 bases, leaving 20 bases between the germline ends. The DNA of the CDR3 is TGCAGCAGTGATTTGGGGGCCGAGGGTCAGCCCCAGCATTTT. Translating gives CSSDLGAEGQPQHF.

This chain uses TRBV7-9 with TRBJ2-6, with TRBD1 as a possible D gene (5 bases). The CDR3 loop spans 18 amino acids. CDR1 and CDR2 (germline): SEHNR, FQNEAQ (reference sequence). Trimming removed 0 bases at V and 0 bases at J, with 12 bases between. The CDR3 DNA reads TGTGCCAGCAGCTTAGCGGACCAGGGATCCTCTGGGGCCAACGTCCTGACTTTC. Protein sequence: CASSLADQGSSGANVLTF.

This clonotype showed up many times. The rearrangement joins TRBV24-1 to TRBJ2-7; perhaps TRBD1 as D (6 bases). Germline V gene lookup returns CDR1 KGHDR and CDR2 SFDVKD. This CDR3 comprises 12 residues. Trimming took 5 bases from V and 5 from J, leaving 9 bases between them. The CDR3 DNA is TGTGCCACCAGTGGTAACAGGGACGAGCAGTACTTC. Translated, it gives CATSGNRDEQYF.

The CDR3 region is CSARDLDSPYEQYF. CDR3 DNA sequence: TGCAGTGCTAGAGATCTGGACAGTCCCTACGAGCAGTACTTC. The V call is TRBV20-1, the J call TRBJ2-7, with TRBD1 as a possible D gene (6 bases). The CDR3 extends over 14 amino acids. V was cut by 0 bases and J by 2 bases, with 11 bases left in between. CDR1 and CDR2 (germline): DFQATT, SNEGSKA (reference sequence).

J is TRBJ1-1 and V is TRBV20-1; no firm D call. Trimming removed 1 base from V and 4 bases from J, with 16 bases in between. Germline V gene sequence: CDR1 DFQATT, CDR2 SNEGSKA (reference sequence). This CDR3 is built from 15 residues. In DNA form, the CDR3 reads TGCAGTGCTAGAGCCTCGGGCGGCCGGGTCACTGAAGCTTTCTTT. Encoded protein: CSARASGGRVTEAFF.

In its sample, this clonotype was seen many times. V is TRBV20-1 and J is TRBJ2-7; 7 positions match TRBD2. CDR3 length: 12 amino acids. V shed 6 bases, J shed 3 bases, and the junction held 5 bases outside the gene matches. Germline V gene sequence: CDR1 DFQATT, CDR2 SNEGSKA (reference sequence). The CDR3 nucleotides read TGCAGTGCCGGGACTAACTACTACGAGCAGTACTTC. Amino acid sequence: CSAGTNYYEQYF.

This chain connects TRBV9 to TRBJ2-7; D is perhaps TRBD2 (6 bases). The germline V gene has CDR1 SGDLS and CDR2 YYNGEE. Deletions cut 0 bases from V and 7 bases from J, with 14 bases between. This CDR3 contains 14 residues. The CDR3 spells CASSVDEGGGEQYF. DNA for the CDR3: TGTGCCAGCAGCGTAGATGAAGGCGGAGGGGAGCAGTACTTC.

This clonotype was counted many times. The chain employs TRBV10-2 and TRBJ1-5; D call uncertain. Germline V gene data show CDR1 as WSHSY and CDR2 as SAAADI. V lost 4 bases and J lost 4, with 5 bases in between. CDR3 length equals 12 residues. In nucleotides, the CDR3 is TGCGCCAGCAGTGGAGTGAATCAGCCCCAGCATTTT. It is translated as CASSGVNQPQHF.

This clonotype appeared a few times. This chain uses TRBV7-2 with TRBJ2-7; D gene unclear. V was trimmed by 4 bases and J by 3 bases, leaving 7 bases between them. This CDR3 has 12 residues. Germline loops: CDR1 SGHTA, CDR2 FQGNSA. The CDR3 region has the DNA TGTGCCAGCAGCTCATCTTTCTACGAGCAGTACTTC. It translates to CASSSSFYEQYF.

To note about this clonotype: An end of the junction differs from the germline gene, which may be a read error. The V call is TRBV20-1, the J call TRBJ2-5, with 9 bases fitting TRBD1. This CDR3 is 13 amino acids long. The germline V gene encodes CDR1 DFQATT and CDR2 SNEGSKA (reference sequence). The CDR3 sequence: CGALWTGDGTQYF. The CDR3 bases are TGCGGTGCTTTATGGACAGGGGACGGGACCCAGTACTTC.

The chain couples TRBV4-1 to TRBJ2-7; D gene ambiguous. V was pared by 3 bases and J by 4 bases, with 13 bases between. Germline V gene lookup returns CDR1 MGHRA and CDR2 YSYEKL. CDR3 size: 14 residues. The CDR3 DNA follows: TGCGCCAGCAGCCACTTCCCTTCTTCGTACGAGCAGTACTTC. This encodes CASSHFPSSYEQYF.

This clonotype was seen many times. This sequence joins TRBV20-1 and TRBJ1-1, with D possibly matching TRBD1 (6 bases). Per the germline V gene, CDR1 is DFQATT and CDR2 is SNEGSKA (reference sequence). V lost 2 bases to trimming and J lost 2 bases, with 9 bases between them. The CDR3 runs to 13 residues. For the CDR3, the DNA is TGCAGTGCTAGAAGACAGGCAAACACTGAAGCTTTCTTT. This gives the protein CSARRQANTEAFF.

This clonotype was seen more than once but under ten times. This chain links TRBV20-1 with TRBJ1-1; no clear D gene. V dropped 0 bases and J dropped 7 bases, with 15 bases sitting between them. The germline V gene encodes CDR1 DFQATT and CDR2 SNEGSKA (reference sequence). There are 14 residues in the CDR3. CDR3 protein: CSARDRLGMHEAFF. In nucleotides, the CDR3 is TGCAGTGCTAGAGATCGATTGGGGATGCATGAAGCTTTCTTT.

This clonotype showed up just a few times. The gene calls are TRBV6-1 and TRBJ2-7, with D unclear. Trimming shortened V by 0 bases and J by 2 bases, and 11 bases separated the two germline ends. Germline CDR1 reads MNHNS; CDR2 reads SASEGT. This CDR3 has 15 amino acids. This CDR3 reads CASSEAWYSAYEQYF. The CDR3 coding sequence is TGTGCCAGCAGTGAAGCGTGGTACAGTGCCTACGAGCAGTACTTC.

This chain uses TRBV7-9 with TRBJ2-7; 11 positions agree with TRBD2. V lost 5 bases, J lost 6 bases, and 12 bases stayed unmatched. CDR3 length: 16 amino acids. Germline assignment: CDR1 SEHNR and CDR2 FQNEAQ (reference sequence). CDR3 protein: CASSPFLTSGNAEQYF. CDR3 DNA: TGTGCCAGCAGCCCCTTTCTGACTAGCGGGAACGCCGAGCAGTACTTC. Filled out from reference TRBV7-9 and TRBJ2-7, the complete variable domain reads DTGVSQNPRHKITKRGQNVTFRCDPISEHNRLYWYRQTLGQGPEFLTYFQNEAQLEKSRLLSDRFSAERPKGSFSTLEIQRTEQGDSAMYLCASSPFLTSGNAEQYFGPGTRLTVT.

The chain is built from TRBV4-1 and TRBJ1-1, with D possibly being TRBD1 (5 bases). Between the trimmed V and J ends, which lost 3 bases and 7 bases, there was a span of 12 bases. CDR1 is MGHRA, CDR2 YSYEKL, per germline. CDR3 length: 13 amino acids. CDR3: CASSHPGTGEAFF. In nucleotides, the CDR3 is TGCGCCAGCAGCCACCCAGGGACTGGTGAAGCTTTCTTT.

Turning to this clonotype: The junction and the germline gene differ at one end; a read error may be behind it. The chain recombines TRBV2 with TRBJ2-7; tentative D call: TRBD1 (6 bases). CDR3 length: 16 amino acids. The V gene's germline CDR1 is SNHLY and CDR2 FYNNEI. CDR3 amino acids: CASRQTRDTNTGELYF. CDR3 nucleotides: TGTGCCAGCAGGCAAACCCGGGACACAAACACCGGGGAGCTGTACTTC.

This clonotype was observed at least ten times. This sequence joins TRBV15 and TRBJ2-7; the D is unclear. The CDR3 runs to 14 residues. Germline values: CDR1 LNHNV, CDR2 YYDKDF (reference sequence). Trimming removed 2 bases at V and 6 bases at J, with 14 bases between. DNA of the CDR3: TGTGCCACCAGCAGATCTCCCGGCGACTCCGAGCAGTACTTC. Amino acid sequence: CATSRSPGDSEQYF.

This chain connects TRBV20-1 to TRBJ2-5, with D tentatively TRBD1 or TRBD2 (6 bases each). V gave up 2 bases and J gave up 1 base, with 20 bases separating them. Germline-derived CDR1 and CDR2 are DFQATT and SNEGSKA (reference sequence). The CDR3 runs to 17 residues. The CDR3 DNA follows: TGCAGTGCTAGAATGTACAGGGTTTGGGGGGCCCAAGAGACCCAGTACTTC. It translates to CSARMYRVWGAQETQYF.

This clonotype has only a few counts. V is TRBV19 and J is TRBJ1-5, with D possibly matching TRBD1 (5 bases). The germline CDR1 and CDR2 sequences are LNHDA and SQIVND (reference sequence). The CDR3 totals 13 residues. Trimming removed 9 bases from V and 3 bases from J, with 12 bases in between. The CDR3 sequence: CASMGRANQPQHF. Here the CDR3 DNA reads TGTGCCAGCATGGGACGAGCCAATCAGCCCCAGCATTTT.

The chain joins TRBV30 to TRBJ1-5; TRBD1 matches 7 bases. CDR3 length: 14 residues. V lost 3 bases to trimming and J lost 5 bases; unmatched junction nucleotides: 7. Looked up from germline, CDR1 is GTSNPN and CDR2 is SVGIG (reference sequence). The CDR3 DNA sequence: TGTGCCTGGAGGCGGGAGGGGGCGGATCAGCCCCAGCATTTT. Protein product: CAWRREGADQPQHF.

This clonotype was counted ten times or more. CDR3 in amino acids: CSVDWLPGTEAFF. The CDR3 DNA is TGCAGCGTTGACTGGCTACCCGGTACTGAAGCTTTCTTT. The rearrangement uses TRBV29-1 and TRBJ1-1; no clear D. The CDR3 is 13 amino acids. The germline V gene encodes CDR1 SQVTM and CDR2 ANQGSEA. Trimming removed 3 bases from V and 5 bases from J, with 13 bases in between. The variable domain in full, completed from reference TRBV29-1 and TRBJ1-1, reads SAVISQKPSRDICQRGTSLTIQCQVDSQVTMMFWYRQQPGQSLTLIATANQGSEATYESGFVIDKFPISRPNLTFSTLTVSNMSPEDSSIYLCSVDWLPGTEAFFGQGTRLTVV.